The subject of this entry is one T cell receptor beta chain. These data come from a study of cytomegalovirus exposure and HLA in healthy donors. Germline V lookup: CDR1 MGHRA, CDR2 YSYEKL. This CDR3 region has 14 residues. With V trimmed by 2 bases and J by 11 bases, 4 bases remained unmatched. The primer mix had 60 Vbeta and 13 Jbeta primers. Profiling relied on immunoSEQ multiplex PCR, and the TCRdb table lists in-frame clones only, not all of them. The sample lists a few hundred thousand clones, more than 85% occurring once. The source of this sequence is a woman under 30 in good health and CMV-seronegative. Sequencing was done on a sample of PBMCs. The J gene is TRBJ1-6, the V gene TRBV4-1, with 9 bases fitting TRBD1. The CDR3 sequence is CASSQLTGGTPLHF. The CDR3 region has the DNA TGCGCCAGCAGCCAACTGACAGGGGGTACACCCCTCCACTTT.